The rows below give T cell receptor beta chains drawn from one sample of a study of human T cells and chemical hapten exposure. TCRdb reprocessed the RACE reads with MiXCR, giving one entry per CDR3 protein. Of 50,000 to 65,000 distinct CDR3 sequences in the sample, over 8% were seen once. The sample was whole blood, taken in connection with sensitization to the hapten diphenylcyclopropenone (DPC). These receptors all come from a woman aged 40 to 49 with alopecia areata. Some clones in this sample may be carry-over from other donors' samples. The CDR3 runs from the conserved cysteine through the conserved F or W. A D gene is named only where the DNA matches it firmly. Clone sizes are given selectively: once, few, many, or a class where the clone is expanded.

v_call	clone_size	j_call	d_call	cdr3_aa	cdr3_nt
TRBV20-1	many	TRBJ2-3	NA	CSARDGADTQYF	TGCAGTGCTAGGGACGGAGCAGATACGCAGTATTTT
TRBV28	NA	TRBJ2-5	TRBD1	CASRHRDRLKETQYF	TGTGCCAGCAGGCACCGGGACAGACTAAAAGAGACCCAGTACTTC
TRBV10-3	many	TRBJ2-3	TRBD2	CAISDLAGSSTQYF	TGTGCCATCAGTGACCTAGCGGGGTCGAGTACGCAGTATTTT
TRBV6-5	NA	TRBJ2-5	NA	CASSSRRVQREAQYF	TGTGCCAGCAGTTCCCGCCGGGTCCAAAGAGAGGCCCAGTACTTC
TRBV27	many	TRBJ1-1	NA	CASSFNDPSGEAFF	TGTGCCAGCAGTTTCAACGACCCTTCCGGGGAAGCTTTCTTT
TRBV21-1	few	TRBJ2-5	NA	CASSFQFRETQYF	TGTGCCAGCAGCTTCCAATTTCGGGAGACCCAGTACTTC
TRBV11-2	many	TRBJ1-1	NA	CASSPTANTEAFF	TGTGCCAGCAGTCCGACAGCGAACACTGAAGCTTTCTTT
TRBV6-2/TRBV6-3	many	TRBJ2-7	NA	CASSAGTTSDEQYF	TGTGCCAGCAGTGCCGGGACGACGAGCGACGAGCAGTACTTC
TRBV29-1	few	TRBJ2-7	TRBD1	CSVDGTGVYEQYF	TGCAGCGTTGACGGGACAGGGGTCTACGAGCAGTACTTC
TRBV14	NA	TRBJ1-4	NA	CASSQAGQTNAKLFF	TGTGCCAGCAGCCAAGCTGGGCAAACCAACGCAAAACTGTTTTTT
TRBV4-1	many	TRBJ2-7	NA	CASSQGPSSYEQYF	TGCGCCAGCAGCCAAGGCCCCTCAAGCTACGAGCAGTACTTC
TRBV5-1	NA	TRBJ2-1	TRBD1	CASSWDRNRGSYNEQFF	TGCGCCAGCAGCTGGGACCGTAACAGGGGCTCCTACAATGAGCAGTTCTTC
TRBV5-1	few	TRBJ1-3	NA	CASSLGQGTGNTIYF	TGCGCCAGCAGCTTGGGGCAGGGAACTGGAAACACCATATATTTT
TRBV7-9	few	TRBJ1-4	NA	CASTIAGGNNEKLFF	TGTGCCAGCACAATAGCTGGCGGCAATAATGAAAAACTGTTTTTT
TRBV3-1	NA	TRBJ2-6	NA	CASSLRASVLAGANVLTF	TGTGCCAGCAGCCTTCGGGCTAGCGTATTAGCTGGGGCCAACGTCCTGACTTTC
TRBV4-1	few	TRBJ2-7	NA	CASSQDRDLVYEQYF	TGCGCCAGCAGCCAAGATCGGGACCTCGTATACGAGCAGTACTTC
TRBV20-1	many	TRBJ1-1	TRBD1	CSARGQYEAFF	TGCAGTGCTAGGGGACAGTACGAAGCTTTCTTT
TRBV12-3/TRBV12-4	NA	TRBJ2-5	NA	CASSLRRQTQYF	TGTGCCAGCAGTTTACGGAGGCAGACCCAGTACTTC
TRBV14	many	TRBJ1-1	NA	CASSQAPKGRLNTEAFF	TGTGCCAGCAGCCAAGCCCCGAAGGGTCGTCTGAACACTGAAGCTTTCTTT
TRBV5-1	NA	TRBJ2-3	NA	CASTWWTPEDDTQYF	TGCGCCAGCACTTGGTGGACTCCTGAAGACGATACGCAGTATTTT
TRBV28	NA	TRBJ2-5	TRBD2	CASSSAYLAGYF	TGTGCCAGCAGTTCAGCGTATCTAGCGGGGTACTTC
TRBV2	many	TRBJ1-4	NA	CASRVGSGQTEKLFF	TGTGCCAGCAGGGTCGGGTCGGGTCAAACGGAAAAACTGTTTTTT